This T cell receptor (beta chain) appears in the sequencing data of a study of stem cell transplantation in POMP-related autoinflammatory disease. There are 16 residues in the CDR3. The germline V gene has CDR1 MNHEY and CDR2 SMNVEV (reference sequence). V lost 5 bases and J lost 6; bases outside the gene matches: 7. Study outcomes and limitations: Patients with PRAID showed a restricted number of unique TRB V-J gene pairings.

Turning to this clone: Its cognate antigen is unknown.

Sequenced by immunoSEQ multiplex PCR; TCRdb stores in-frame clones only, minus some. The sample carries about 7,800 clones, 80% to 90% recorded once. This clonotype was obtained from a human patient with POMP-related autoinflammation and immune dysregulation (PRAID). Some T cells here may be from the graft donor. Sequencing was performed on CD8+ T cells from PBMCs, taken after stem cell transplantation. The J gene is TRBJ2-3, the V gene TRBV27; 14 positions agree with TRBD2. The CDR3 loop is CASSPGTSGSSDTQYF. CDR3 sequence (DNA): TGTGCCAGCAGTCCCGGGACTAGCGGGAGTTCGGATACGCAGTATTTT.